This is a list of T cell receptor beta chains from one sample in a study of blood T cell repertoires in COVID-19. The table came from immunoSEQ multiplex PCR; TCRdb's copy has only in-frame clones and leaves some out. The data contain approximately 400,000 clones, 70% to 90% of them singletons. The sequenced sample was peripheral blood. The receptors were gathered from a woman between 50 and 59 years old with COVID-19, enrolled during active disease. CDR3s include the opening cysteine and the closing phenylalanine or tryptophan. The D gene is left open where the match is weak. Clone size is stated in some rows and not others, as once, few, many or a class when expanded.

TRBV12-3/TRBV12-4	TRBD1	TRBJ1-1	NA	TGTGCCAGCAGTTTTGACAGGGGAGAGGCTTTCTTT	CASSFDRGEAFF
TRBV5-8	NA	TRBJ1-4	NA	TGTGCCAGCAGCTTGGTTGAGGGACTGTTTTTT	CASSLVEGLFF
TRBV7-6	TRBD2	TRBJ2-3	NA	TGTGCCAGCAGCTTAGGCTTGACTAGCGGGGGAACAGATACGCAGTATTTT	CASSLGLTSGGTDTQYF
TRBV7-9	TRBD1	TRBJ1-2	NA	TGTGCCAGCAGCCTTGGACAGGGGGCGTTTGGCTACACCTTC	CASSLGQGAFGYTF
TRBV6-2/TRBV6-3	NA	TRBJ2-7	NA	TGTGCCAGCAGTTCCCCGGAGGGAACATACGAGCAGTACTTC	CASSSPEGTYEQYF
TRBV5-6	NA	TRBJ2-1	NA	TGTGCCAGCAGAGGACACGAGCAGTTCTTC	CASRGHEQFF
TRBV30	NA	TRBJ1-1	NA	TGTGCCTGGAGTGTACGCAGGGTAGGCACTGAAGCTTTCTTT	CAWSVRRVGTEAFF
TRBV4-1	NA	TRBJ1-5	NA	TGCGCCAGCAGCCAAGTAGGGGCCCTCACCAATCAGCCCCAGCATTTT	CASSQVGALTNQPQHF
TRBV29-1	TRBD2	TRBJ2-1	NA	TGCAGCGTTGCTGGCGGGGGCTCCTACAATGAGCAGTTCTTC	CSVAGGGSYNEQFF
TRBV3-1/TRBV3-2	TRBD2	TRBJ2-5	NA	TGTGCCAGCAGCCCCGGGGGGGTACAAGAGACCCAGTACTTC	CASSPGGVQETQYF
TRBV7-3	NA	TRBJ1-2	few	TGTGCCAGCAGCTTTAGCGCGGACGGTGGCTACACCTTC	CASSFSADGGYTF
TRBV7-6	TRBD1	TRBJ2-7	NA	TGTGCCAGCAGCTTAGCCCCGGGACAGTCCTACGAGCAGTACTTC	CASSLAPGQSYEQYF
TRBV27	TRBD2	TRBJ2-7	NA	TGTGCCAGCAGTCCCTATTTTGCGGGGGGCTCCTACGAGCAGTACTTC	CASSPYFAGGSYEQYF
TRBV5-6	TRBD1	TRBJ2-7	NA	TGTGCCAGCAGGAAACAGGGGTTAGGGTCCTACGAGCAGTACTTC	CASRKQGLGSYEQYF
TRBV2	NA	TRBJ1-6	NA	TGTGCCAGCAGTCTTCAGGGGTATAATTCACCCCTCCACTTT	CASSLQGYNSPLHF
TRBV10-3	TRBD1	TRBJ2-7	NA	TGTGCCATCGCCACCGACCGGGACAGCACCGAGCAGTACTTC	CAIATDRDSTEQYF
TRBV7-9	NA	TRBJ1-1	NA	TGTGCCAGCAGCTTACCCGGACAGCAGAACACTGAAGCTTTCTTT	CASSLPGQQNTEAFF
TRBV5-4	NA	TRBJ2-3	NA	TGTGCCAGTGAAGGGGTCACAGATACGCAGTATTTT	CASEGVTDTQYF
TRBV19	NA	TRBJ1-1	NA	TGTGCCAGTAGTGGATTAGCGGGGAACACTGAAGCTTTCTTT	CASSGLAGNTEAFF
TRBV5-6	TRBD1	TRBJ1-4	NA	TGTGCCAGCAGCCTCACAGGGGCAGGGGAAAAACTGTTTTTT	CASSLTGAGEKLFF
TRBV28	TRBD1	TRBJ1-5	NA	TGTGCCAGCAGTTTACGGACAGGGCATCAGCCCCAGCATTTT	CASSLRTGHQPQHF
TRBV7-3	TRBD1	TRBJ1-1	NA	TGTGCCAGCAGCTTATTATTAAGGGACAGGGTACGGATTACTGAAGCTTTCTTT	CASSLLLRDRVRITEAFF
TRBV2	NA	TRBJ2-7	NA	TGTGCCAGCTCCACGCAGGGAAAAGGATACGAGCAGTACTTC	CASSTQGKGYEQYF
TRBV19	NA	TRBJ1-2	few	TGTGCCAGTAGACCGCGGGGGGGGACTGCTTCTGGCTACACCTTC	CASRPRGGTASGYTF
TRBV10-1	NA	TRBJ1-1	NA	TGCGCCAGCAGTGACGGGGGGGGCACTGAAGCTTTCTTT	CASSDGGGTEAFF